The entry below describes one T cell receptor (beta chain). There are 15 residues in the CDR3. V lost 7 bases, J lost 0 bases, and 10 bases lay in between. Germline V gene lookup returns CDR1 LNHDA and CDR2 SQIVND (reference sequence). The sample is drawn from a study of control samples from healthy donors and cancer patients. TCRdb's copy holds only in-frame clones and misses some; the assay was immunoSEQ multiplex PCR. In the table there are approximately 89,000 clones, about 83% of which are singletons. The genes are TRBV19 and TRBJ2-6; D gene unclear. Sequenced: blood. This clonotype originated in a woman between 35 and 50 years old in good health. CDR3 protein: CASNPHDSGANVLTF. Written as DNA, the CDR3 is TGTGCCAGTAATCCCCACGACTCTGGGGCCAACGTCCTGACTTTC.